A single sample gave rise to the 15 T cell receptor beta chains below, sequenced in a study of T cells in tuberculosis listed by TCRdb under 2018. Taken with the paper, the label for time point translates to: new active TB diagnosis, blood taken before or within 7 days of starting treatment. Library generation was performed with the immunoSEQ multiplex PCR assay. TCRdb took over this immuneACCESS table, retaining in-frame rearrangements with V and J assigned. Such tables are incomplete; in checked studies, under half of the missing clones stem from an unresolved V gene, and the remainder is unexplained. This sample has 5,000 to 5,500 clones in its table, and roughly 97% of those were observed once. The ten largest clones take up under 14% of the sample. The sequences come from PBMCs, collected at tuberculosis diagnosis. The receptors derive from an adult with tuberculosis.

The rearrangement links TRBV5-6 to TRBJ2-1; weak D call: TRBD2 (5 bases). The V end was cut by 4 bases, the J end by 7 bases, with 12 bases between. The CDR3 spans 13 residues. Germline loops: CDR1 SGHDT, CDR2 YYEEEE. The CDR3 loop is CASSTARGNEQFF. The CDR3, as DNA: TGTGCCAGCAGCACCGCCCGAGGGAATGAGCAGTTCTTC.

The chain joins TRBV7-6 to TRBJ2-7; D remains ambiguous. Germline values: CDR1 SGHVS, CDR2 FNYEAQ. The CDR3 loop spans 15 amino acids. Trimming cost V 5 bases and J 3 bases, with 17 bases left between them. Written as DNA, the CDR3 is TGTGCCAGCAGCCCGACTCCCCGCCCCTTCTACGAGCAGTACTTC. This codes for CASSPTPRPFYEQYF.

The CDR3 coding sequence is TGTGCCTGGAGCTCGGGACTAGCGGGAGGGCCGGGGGACATTCAGTACTTC. It translates to CAWSSGLAGGPGDIQYF. The V call is TRBV30, the J call TRBJ2-4; 16 bases are a match to TRBD2. V was clipped by 3 bases and J by 8 bases; unmatched bases: 10. The CDR3 spans 17 residues. The V gene's germline CDR1 is GTSNPN and CDR2 SVGIG (reference sequence).

The rearrangement links TRBV4-1 to TRBJ2-5; TRBD2 matches at 10 bases. CDR1 and CDR2 from the germline V gene are MGHRA and YSYEKL. The V gene end was trimmed by 4 bases and the J gene end by 10 bases; junction bases not matched to a gene: 15. CDR3 length: 16 amino acids. The CDR3 region is CASSPASSGGSWDQYF. In nucleotides, the CDR3 is TGCGCCAGCAGCCCCGCATCTAGCGGGGGATCATGGGACCAGTACTTC.

The chain combines TRBV2 with TRBJ1-2, with D tentatively TRBD1 (6 bases). This CDR3 is 12 amino acids long. The germline V gene encodes CDR1 SNHLY and CDR2 FYNNEI. The V end was cut by 6 bases, the J end by 10 bases, with 15 bases between. The CDR3 sequence is CASRLLDSHYTF. In nucleotides, the CDR3 is TGTGCCAGCAGGCTACTGGACAGCCACTACACCTTC.

This chain uses TRBV23-1 with TRBJ2-7, with D possibly being TRBD1 (6 bases). TRBV23-1 is noted as an ORF with a role that remains uncertain. Trimming took off 4 bases at V and 4 bases at J, with 11 bases between the two ends. The CDR3 has 13 amino acids. The CDR3 spells CASSPPGQYEQYF. CDR3 DNA sequence: TGCGCCAGCAGTCCCCCAGGACAGTACGAGCAGTACTTC.

This chain joins TRBV7-8 and TRBJ1-5; D uncertain. The CDR3 runs 14 residues. In germline, CDR1 is SGHVS, CDR2 FQNEAQ. The ends were cut back, 2 bases at V and 6 bases at J, with 11 bases in the middle. The CDR3 region is CASSLLTNGQPQHF. The CDR3 nucleotides are TGTGCCAGCAGCTTATTAACCAACGGTCAGCCCCAGCATTTT.

V usage is TRBV19 and J usage is TRBJ2-1, with D perhaps TRBD2 (5 bases). V lost 8 bases and J lost 6, with 14 bases in between. Germline CDR1 and CDR2: LNHDA and SQIVND (reference sequence). The CDR3 length is 13 residues. CDR3 amino acids: CASCNRDINEQFF. CDR3 in DNA: TGTGCCAGTTGTAACCGGGATATCAATGAGCAGTTCTTC.

The rearrangement joins TRBV5-1 to TRBJ1-1; 9 nucleotides match TRBD1. The V segment lost 4 bases and the J segment 5 bases; nucleotides outside the gene matches: 6. CDR1 is SGHRS and CDR2 is YFSETQ in the germline V gene. The CDR3 runs to 14 residues. CDR3 amino acids: CASSDGQGRTEAFF. In DNA, the CDR3 is TGCGCCAGCAGCGACGGACAGGGGAGGACTGAAGCTTTCTTT.

The CDR3 loop reads CASSLGVGLASGNEQFF. CDR3 nucleotides: TGTGCCAGCAGCTTAGGTGTTGGACTAGCATCAGGCAATGAGCAGTTCTTC. The V and J genes are TRBV7-6 and TRBJ2-1; 8 bases agree with TRBD2. The CDR3 length is 17 residues. Germline V gene data show CDR1 as SGHVS and CDR2 as FNYEAQ. V lost 1 base and J lost 6; bases outside the gene matches: 11. The full variable domain, with the rest looked up from reference TRBV7-6 and TRBJ2-1, is GAGVSQSPRYKVTKRGQDVALRCDPISGHVSLYWYRQALGQGPEFLTYFNYEAQQDKSGLPNDRFSAERPEGSISTLTIQRTEQRDSAMYRCASSLGVGLASGNEQFFGPGTRLTVL.

The chain employs TRBV9 and TRBJ2-1, with D maybe TRBD2 (6 bases). This CDR3 has 11 amino acids. Germline assignment: CDR1 SGDLS and CDR2 YYNGEE. The V end lost 2 bases, the J end lost 9 bases, and 6 bases lay between the germline ends. The CDR3 DNA sequence: TGTGCCAGCAGCGTGGGGGGTGAGCAGTTCTTC. This translates into CASSVGGEQFF.

This chain links TRBV7-3 with TRBJ2-3; 9 bases map to TRBD2. This CDR3 comprises 17 residues. CDR1 is SGHTA and CDR2 is FQGTGA in the germline V gene. With 3 bases clipped from V and 1 base from J, the junction kept 8 bases outside the gene matches. The CDR3 here is CASSFTTGTSRTDTQYF. In DNA, the CDR3 is TGTGCCAGCAGCTTCACCACCGGGACTAGCCGCACAGATACGCAGTATTTT.

This clone was observed a single time. The chain links TRBV5-1 to TRBJ1-2; D possibly corresponds to TRBD1 (5 bases). The CDR3 is made up of 15 amino acids. CDR1 is SGHRS and CDR2 is YFSETQ in the germline V gene. Trimming left V 3 bases short and J 0 bases short, with 12 bases between. CDR3 nucleotide sequence: TGCGCCAGCAGCTCCCAGGACACCGCTAACTATGGCTACACCTTC. It is translated as CASSSQDTANYGYTF.

J is TRBJ2-5 and V is TRBV7-3; D ambiguous. In germline, CDR1 is SGHTA, CDR2 FQGTGA. Trimming left V 5 bases short and J 1 base short, with 11 bases between. There are 14 residues in the CDR3. CDR3 sequence reads: CASSPGFSQETQYF. The CDR3 DNA sequence: TGTGCCAGCAGCCCAGGATTCTCCCAAGAGACCCAGTACTTC.

This sequence joins TRBV5-1 and TRBJ2-1, with D unclear. Trimming pared 4 bases from V and 1 base from J, leaving 18 bases between. Germline lookup yields CDR1 SGHRS and CDR2 YFSETQ. The CDR3 length is 17 residues. The CDR3: CASSQPRGQSSYNEQFF. Here the CDR3 DNA reads TGCGCCAGCAGCCAACCGCGAGGTCAGAGTTCCTACAATGAGCAGTTCTTC.